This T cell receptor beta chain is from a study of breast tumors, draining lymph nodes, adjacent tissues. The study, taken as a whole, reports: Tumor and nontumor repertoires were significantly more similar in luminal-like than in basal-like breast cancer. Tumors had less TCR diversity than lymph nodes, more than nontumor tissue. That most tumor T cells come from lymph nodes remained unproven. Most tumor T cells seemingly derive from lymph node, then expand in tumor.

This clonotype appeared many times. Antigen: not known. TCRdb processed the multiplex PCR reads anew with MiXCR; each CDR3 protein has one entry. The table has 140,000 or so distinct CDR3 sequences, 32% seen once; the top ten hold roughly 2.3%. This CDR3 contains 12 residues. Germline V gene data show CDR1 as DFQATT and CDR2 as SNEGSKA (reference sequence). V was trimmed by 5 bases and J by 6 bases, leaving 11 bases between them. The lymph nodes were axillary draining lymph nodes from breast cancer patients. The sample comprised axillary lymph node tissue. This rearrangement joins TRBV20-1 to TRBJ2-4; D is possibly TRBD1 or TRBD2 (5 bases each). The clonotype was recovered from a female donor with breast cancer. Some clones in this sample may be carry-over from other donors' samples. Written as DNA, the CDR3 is TGCAGTGCTCGGGACGAAGGAAACATTCAGTACTTC. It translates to CSARDEGNIQYF.